These T cell receptor beta chains were read from a single sample in a study of shared clonotypes between healthy human individuals. Libraries were prepared by immunoSEQ multiplex PCR; TCRdb keeps only in-frame clonotypes and omits some of them. The sample consists of hundreds of thousands of clones, about 74% of them appearing once. The sample consisted of memory CD4+ T cells sorted from blood. These receptor sequences come from a woman aged 25 to 39 in good health. The CDR3 runs from the conserved cysteine through the conserved F or W. D genes are given only for firm matches. Clone size is given for some rows only: seen once, a few or many times, or a class if the clone is expanded.

clone size,J gene,CDR3 length,V gene,D gene,CDR3 protein,CDR3 DNA
.,TRBJ2-5,13,TRBV10-3,.,CAISRQAQETQYF,TGTGCCATCAGCCGACAGGCACAAGAGACCCAGTACTTC
.,TRBJ2-6,19,TRBV21-1,.,CASSASSGRPSGWANVLTF,TGTGCCAGCAGCGCTTCTAGCGGGAGGCCCAGTGGCTGGGCCAACGTCCTGACTTTC
.,TRBJ2-1,15,TRBV15,TRBD2,CATSRTSGDYNEQFF,TGTGCCACCAGCAGGACTAGCGGGGACTACAATGAGCAGTTCTTC
few,TRBJ2-7,14,TRBV7-2,TRBD1,CASSSTRQGHEQYF,TGTGCCAGCAGCTCCACCCGACAGGGCCACGAGCAGTACTTC
.,TRBJ1-1,13,TRBV7-2,TRBD1,CASSSQGGTEAFF,TGTGCCAGCAGCTCGCAGGGGGGGACTGAAGCTTTCTTT
few,TRBJ2-5,12,TRBV29-1,TRBD1,CSVRQGQETQYF,TGCAGCGTTAGACAGGGCCAAGAGACCCAGTACTTC
many,TRBJ2-2,15,TRBV14,.,CASSQARSNTGELFF,TGTGCCAGCAGCCAGGCCAGGTCGAACACCGGGGAGCTGTTTTTT
.,TRBJ2-1,15,TRBV7-9,TRBD1,CASSSQGTGDYEQFF,TGTGCCAGCAGCTCACAGGGGACAGGGGATTATGAGCAGTTCTTC
.,TRBJ1-1,13,TRBV29-1,TRBD1,CSVGTGSRSEAFF,TGCAGCGTAGGGACAGGGAGTAGATCTGAAGCTTTCTTT
.,TRBJ2-7,14,TRBV11-2,TRBD2,CASSQNSGGLEQYF,TGTGCCAGCAGCCAAAACTCGGGGGGTCTCGAGCAGTACTTC
.,TRBJ2-5,14,TRBV7-2,.,CASSLAHGGETQYF,TGTGCCAGCAGCTTAGCGCATGGGGGGGAGACCCAGTACTTC
.,TRBJ1-4,16,TRBV4-1,TRBD1,CASSLTFGTGGKKLFF,TGCGCCAGCAGCCTGACCTTCGGGACAGGGGGGAAAAAACTGTTTTTT
.,TRBJ1-4,17,TRBV29-1,TRBD1,CSVEATGQERKRQKLFF,TGCAGCGTTGAGGCAACGGGACAGGAGAGAAAGAGGCAAAAACTGTTTTTT
.,TRBJ2-1,15,TRBV5-1,TRBD2,CASSLDLAGYNEQFF,TGCGCCAGCAGCTTGGATCTAGCGGGGTACAATGAGCAGTTCTTC
.,TRBJ1-5,15,TRBV5-5,.,CASSFQGIYNQPQHF,TGTGCCAGCAGCTTTCAGGGGATTTACAATCAGCCCCAGCATTTT
.,TRBJ1-1,13,TRBV5-1,TRBD1,CASSLSGQVEAFF,TGCGCCAGCAGCTTGTCGGGACAGGTTGAAGCTTTCTTT
.,TRBJ2-1,13,TRBV7-2,TRBD2,CASSLGLTSVLFF,TGTGCCAGCAGCTTAGGATTGACTAGCGTTTTGTTCTTC
.,TRBJ2-7,13,TRBV11-3,.,CASSLEAGHRQYF,TGTGCCAGCAGCTTAGAGGCGGGGCACAGGCAGTACTTC
many,TRBJ1-1,16,TRBV6-6,.,CASRTDSLTTNTEAFF,TGTGCCAGCAGGACGGACAGTCTTACTACTAACACTGAAGCTTTCTTT
.,TRBJ1-1,14,TRBV27,TRBD1,CASSLFNRGTEAFF,TGTGCCAGCAGTTTATTCAACAGGGGAACTGAAGCTTTCTTT
few,TRBJ1-1,19,TRBV7-9,.,CASSLGIVRAQIMNTEAFF,TGTGCCAGCAGCTTAGGAATTGTAAGGGCCCAAATCATGAACACTGAAGCTTTCTTT
once,TRBJ2-7,14,TRBV6-5,TRBD1,CASSYDRGHYEQYF,TGTGCCAGCAGTTACGACAGGGGGCATTACGAGCAGTACTTC
once,TRBJ1-4,15,TRBV2,.,CASSEYGRAGEKLFF,TGTGCCAGCAGTGAATACGGCAGGGCGGGAGAAAAACTGTTTTTT
.,TRBJ2-1,13,TRBV6-5,.,CASSYSLRGKQFF,TGTGCCAGCAGTTACTCCCTCCGGGGGAAGCAGTTCTTC